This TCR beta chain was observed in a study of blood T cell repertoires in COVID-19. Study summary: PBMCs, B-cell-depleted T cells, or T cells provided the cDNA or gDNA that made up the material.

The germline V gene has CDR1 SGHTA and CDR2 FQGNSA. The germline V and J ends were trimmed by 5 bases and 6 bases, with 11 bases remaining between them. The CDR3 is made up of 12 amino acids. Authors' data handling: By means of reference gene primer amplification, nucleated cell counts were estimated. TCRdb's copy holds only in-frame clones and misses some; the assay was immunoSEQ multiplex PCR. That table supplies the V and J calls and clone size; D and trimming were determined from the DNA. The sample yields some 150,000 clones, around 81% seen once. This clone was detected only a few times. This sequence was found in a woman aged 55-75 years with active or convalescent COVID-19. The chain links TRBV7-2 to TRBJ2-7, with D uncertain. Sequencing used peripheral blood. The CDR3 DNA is TGTGCCAGCAGCCAAAGAGTTAGCGAGCAGTACTTC. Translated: CASSQRVSEQYF.